A selection of T cell receptor beta chains follows, all from one sample in a study of blood T cell repertoires in COVID-19. Generated by immunoSEQ multiplex PCR, the TCRdb table keeps only in-frame clones and is missing some. The sample has 85,000 to 130,000 clones; over 75% are singletons. The specimen sequenced was peripheral blood. The receptors shown here come from an older woman with acute or convalescent COVID-19. The CDR3 runs from the conserved cysteine through the conserved F or W. A D gene is named only where the DNA matches it firmly. Rows may omit the clone size; those that give it use once, few, many or a size class.

abundance: NA
v_gene: TRBV3-1/TRBV3-2
j_gene: TRBJ2-3
d_gene: NA
CDR3aa: CASSPLGVTQYF
CDR3nt: TGTGCCAGCAGCCCGCTAGGGGTTACGCAGTATTTT

abundance: NA
v_gene: TRBV7-2
j_gene: TRBJ2-2
d_gene: TRBD2
CDR3aa: CASSVYSGSPNGELFF
CDR3nt: TGTGCCAGCAGCGTTTATAGCGGGAGTCCCAACGGGGAGCTGTTTTTT

abundance: NA
v_gene: TRBV28
j_gene: TRBJ2-5
d_gene: NA
CDR3aa: CASSFRTVRETQYF
CDR3nt: TGTGCCAGCAGTTTTCGGACAGTGCGGGAGACCCAGTACTTC

abundance: NA
v_gene: TRBV28
j_gene: TRBJ1-5
d_gene: NA
CDR3aa: CASSPDNLIHRQHF
CDR3nt: TGTGCCAGCAGTCCTGACAACCTGATACATAGACAGCATTTT

abundance: NA
v_gene: TRBV5-1
j_gene: TRBJ1-3
d_gene: NA
CDR3aa: CASSSSTGSGNTIYF
CDR3nt: TGCGCCAGCAGCTCCTCGACAGGCTCTGGAAACACCATATATTTT

abundance: NA
v_gene: TRBV9
j_gene: TRBJ1-3
d_gene: NA
CDR3aa: CASSRGPGNTIYF
CDR3nt: TGTGCCAGCAGCAGAGGGCCTGGAAACACCATATATTTT

abundance: once
v_gene: TRBV3-1/TRBV3-2
j_gene: TRBJ2-1
d_gene: NA
CDR3aa: CASSQGLAISYNEQFF
CDR3nt: TGTGCCAGCAGCCAAGGGCTAGCGATCTCCTACAATGAGCAGTTCTTC

abundance: NA
v_gene: TRBV6-1
j_gene: TRBJ2-3
d_gene: NA
CDR3aa: CASSEQTDTQYF
CDR3nt: TGTGCCAGCAGTGAACAGACAGATACGCAGTATTTT

abundance: NA
v_gene: TRBV3-1/TRBV3-2
j_gene: TRBJ1-1
d_gene: TRBD1
CDR3aa: CASSRPIRTGTVKTEAFF
CDR3nt: TGTGCCAGCAGCCGCCCGATCAGGACAGGGACGGTAAAAACTGAAGCTTTCTTT

abundance: NA
v_gene: TRBV27
j_gene: TRBJ2-1
d_gene: NA
CDR3aa: CASSFIVPNEQFF
CDR3nt: TGTGCCAGCAGTTTTATAGTCCCGAATGAGCAGTTCTTC

abundance: NA
v_gene: TRBV15
j_gene: TRBJ1-2
d_gene: NA
CDR3aa: CATSREGGGYGYTF
CDR3nt: TGTGCCACCAGCAGAGAGGGGGGTGGCTATGGCTACACCTTC

abundance: NA
v_gene: TRBV19
j_gene: TRBJ2-1
d_gene: TRBD2
CDR3aa: CASSIRLAGVVHNEQFF
CDR3nt: TGTGCCAGTAGTATAAGGCTAGCGGGAGTAGTCCACAATGAGCAGTTCTTC

abundance: NA
v_gene: TRBV19
j_gene: TRBJ1-6
d_gene: TRBD1
CDR3aa: CASTEQGANSPLHF
CDR3nt: TGTGCCAGTACCGAACAGGGGGCTAATTCACCCCTCCACTTT

abundance: NA
v_gene: TRBV27
j_gene: TRBJ2-1
d_gene: TRBD2
CDR3aa: CASSGATSVSYNEQFF
CDR3nt: TGTGCCAGCAGTGGGGCGACTAGCGTCTCCTACAATGAGCAGTTCTTC

abundance: NA
v_gene: TRBV19
j_gene: TRBJ2-3
d_gene: NA
CDR3aa: CASMGLWGYPSTDTQYF
CDR3nt: TGTGCCAGTATGGGTTTGTGGGGCTATCCTAGCACAGATACGCAGTATTTT

abundance: once
v_gene: TRBV9
j_gene: TRBJ2-1
d_gene: TRBD2
CDR3aa: CASSEPPSGPLGVSSYNEQFF
CDR3nt: TGTGCCAGCAGCGAACCCCCTAGCGGCCCTTTGGGGGTTAGCTCCTACAATGAGCAGTTCTTC

abundance: once
v_gene: TRBV5-8
j_gene: TRBJ2-3
d_gene: NA
CDR3aa: CASSFYTDTQYF
CDR3nt: TGTGCCAGCAGCTTTTACACAGATACGCAGTATTTT

abundance: NA
v_gene: TRBV12-3/TRBV12-4
j_gene: TRBJ1-2
d_gene: NA
CDR3aa: CASSFRGTYGYTF
CDR3nt: TGTGCCAGCAGTTTCCGCGGGACCTATGGCTACACCTTC

abundance: NA
v_gene: TRBV19
j_gene: TRBJ2-3
d_gene: TRBD2
CDR3aa: CATSGRRADTQYF
CDR3nt: TGTGCCACTAGCGGAAGGAGGGCAGATACGCAGTATTTT

abundance: NA
v_gene: TRBV9
j_gene: TRBJ2-2
d_gene: TRBD2
CDR3aa: CASSVALASGRVGELFF
CDR3nt: TGTGCCAGCAGCGTAGCTCTGGCTAGCGGGAGAGTCGGGGAGCTGTTTTTT

abundance: NA
v_gene: TRBV19
j_gene: TRBJ1-5
d_gene: NA
CDR3aa: CASSMVDSAWPQHF
CDR3nt: TGTGCCAGTAGTATGGTTGACAGCGCTTGGCCCCAGCATTTT

abundance: NA
v_gene: TRBV11-2
j_gene: TRBJ1-3
d_gene: NA
CDR3aa: CASSPEGSVDTIYF
CDR3nt: TGTGCCAGCAGCCCCGAAGGGAGCGTGGACACCATATATTTT

abundance: NA
v_gene: TRBV5-1
j_gene: TRBJ1-5
d_gene: TRBD1
CDR3aa: CASSFTGDQPQHF
CDR3nt: TGCGCCAGCAGCTTTACAGGGGATCAGCCCCAGCATTTT

abundance: NA
v_gene: TRBV15
j_gene: TRBJ1-6
d_gene: NA
CDR3aa: CATSFSGDSPLHF
CDR3nt: TGTGCCACCAGCTTCTCAGGGGATTCACCCCTCCACTTT

abundance: NA
v_gene: TRBV18
j_gene: TRBJ1-2
d_gene: NA
CDR3aa: CASSPQAGQIGYTF
CDR3nt: TGTGCCAGCTCACCACAGGCAGGGCAAATCGGCTACACCTTC

abundance: once
v_gene: TRBV2
j_gene: TRBJ2-1
d_gene: TRBD1
CDR3aa: CASSESGQGYNEQFF
CDR3nt: TGTGCCAGCAGTGAGTCCGGACAGGGTTACAATGAGCAGTTCTTC

abundance: NA
v_gene: TRBV28
j_gene: TRBJ1-6
d_gene: TRBD1
CDR3aa: CASSFPGQGAAYNSPLHF
CDR3nt: TGTGCCAGCAGTTTCCCGGGACAGGGGGCGGCCTATAATTCACCCCTCCACTTT

abundance: NA
v_gene: TRBV5-1
j_gene: TRBJ2-2
d_gene: TRBD2
CDR3aa: CASSSTSGQYTGELFF
CDR3nt: TGCGCCAGCAGCAGTACTAGCGGACAGTACACCGGGGAGCTGTTTTTT

abundance: NA
v_gene: TRBV7-9
j_gene: TRBJ2-1
d_gene: TRBD2
CDR3aa: CASSPIGLAVDNEQFF
CDR3nt: TGTGCCAGCAGCCCTATCGGACTAGCGGTTGACAATGAGCAGTTCTTC

abundance: NA
v_gene: TRBV6-1
j_gene: TRBJ2-1
d_gene: NA
CDR3aa: CASSERSEYNEQFF
CDR3nt: TGTGCCAGCAGTGAACGGAGCGAATACAATGAGCAGTTCTTC

abundance: NA
v_gene: TRBV12-3/TRBV12-4
j_gene: TRBJ1-5
d_gene: NA
CDR3aa: CASSLPFEPQHF
CDR3nt: TGTGCCAGCAGCCTACCCTTCGAGCCCCAGCATTTT

abundance: few
v_gene: TRBV10-1
j_gene: TRBJ2-7
d_gene: NA
CDR3aa: CASRRIRRMSNYEQYF
CDR3nt: TGCGCCAGCCGGCGGATCCGGAGAATGTCAAACTACGAGCAGTACTTC

abundance: NA
v_gene: TRBV9
j_gene: TRBJ1-1
d_gene: NA
CDR3aa: CASSVGGSMNTEAFF
CDR3nt: TGTGCCAGCAGCGTAGGGGGCAGTATGAACACTGAAGCTTTCTTT

abundance: NA
v_gene: TRBV18
j_gene: TRBJ1-5
d_gene: NA
CDR3aa: CASSPDGGNQPQHF
CDR3nt: TGTGCCAGCTCGCCGGACGGGGGCAATCAGCCCCAGCATTTT

abundance: NA
v_gene: TRBV28
j_gene: TRBJ2-7
d_gene: TRBD1
CDR3aa: CASSFRRTGLSTYEQYF
CDR3nt: TGTGCCAGCAGTTTCCGGAGGACAGGCCTTTCCACCTACGAGCAGTACTTC

abundance: NA
v_gene: TRBV6-6
j_gene: TRBJ2-1
d_gene: NA
CDR3aa: CASQPAGTGNEQFF
CDR3nt: TGTGCCAGCCAACCCGCGGGAACGGGCAATGAGCAGTTCTTC

abundance: NA
v_gene: TRBV5-1
j_gene: TRBJ1-6
d_gene: NA
CDR3aa: CASTPGSNNSPLHF
CDR3nt: TGCGCCAGCACCCCGGGATCTAATAATTCACCCCTCCACTTT

abundance: NA
v_gene: TRBV11-2
j_gene: TRBJ2-7
d_gene: NA
CDR3aa: CASSPFTSYEQYF
CDR3nt: TGTGCCAGCAGCCCGTTTACATCCTACGAGCAGTACTTC

abundance: NA
v_gene: TRBV6-6
j_gene: TRBJ2-2
d_gene: NA
CDR3aa: CASNGGNTGELFF
CDR3nt: TGTGCCAGCAACGGGGGGAACACCGGGGAGCTGTTTTTT

abundance: NA
v_gene: TRBV6-5
j_gene: TRBJ1-1
d_gene: NA
CDR3aa: CASTSGHNTEAFF
CDR3nt: TGTGCCAGTACCTCAGGGCATAACACTGAAGCTTTCTTT

abundance: once
v_gene: TRBV6-5
j_gene: TRBJ1-6
d_gene: TRBD1
CDR3aa: CASSLSGTGSSPLHF
CDR3nt: TGTGCCAGCAGTCTATCCGGGACAGGGTCCTCACCCCTCCACTTT

abundance: NA
v_gene: TRBV5-1
j_gene: TRBJ2-2
d_gene: TRBD2
CDR3aa: CASSLAPTSGYTGELFF
CDR3nt: TGCGCCAGCAGCTTGGCCCCGACTAGCGGTTACACCGGGGAGCTGTTTTTT

abundance: NA
v_gene: TRBV11-3
j_gene: TRBJ1-2
d_gene: NA
CDR3aa: CASSLDGGPTGYTF
CDR3nt: TGTGCCAGCAGCTTAGACGGGGGGCCTACTGGCTACACCTTC

abundance: NA
v_gene: TRBV19
j_gene: TRBJ1-2
d_gene: NA
CDR3aa: CASSFYLYRDGYTF
CDR3nt: TGTGCCAGTAGTTTCTATCTCTACAGGGACGGCTACACCTTC

abundance: NA
v_gene: TRBV5-8
j_gene: TRBJ2-2
d_gene: TRBD2
CDR3aa: CASSPGVAGDVGELFF
CDR3nt: TGTGCCAGCAGCCCCGGGGTAGCGGGAGATGTCGGGGAGCTGTTTTTT

abundance: NA
v_gene: TRBV12-3/TRBV12-4
j_gene: TRBJ1-2
d_gene: TRBD1
CDR3aa: CASSIGTVYGYTF
CDR3nt: TGTGCCAGCAGCATTGGGACAGTCTATGGCTACACCTTC